Reported below is one TCR beta chain. As yet, its antigen is unknown. The sequencing template was cDNA reverse transcribed from extracted RNA. This table comes from immunoSEQ multiplex PCR, and its TCRdb copy is limited to in-frame clones, with some not included. The sample holds roughly 200,000 clones; 40% to 45% are singletons and the top ten take roughly 2.6%. Regarding treatment: oral pan-JAK inhibitor, 5-10 mg twice daily. The CDR3 extends over 14 amino acids. Per germline, CDR1 SGDLS and CDR2 YYNGEE. Trimming shortened V by 0 bases and J by 0 bases, and 6 bases separated the two germline ends. The data belong to a study of CD8+ T cells in alopecia areata. Across the whole study: Treatment of the treated patients consisted of oral tofacitinib, 5 to 10 mg twice daily.

Findings of the study overall: Relative to normal scalp, lesional scalp, especially alopecia totalis/universalis, showed higher clonality.

This clonotype was obtained from a human donor with alopecia areata. The V call is TRBV9, the J call TRBJ1-1; D is unresolved. This specimen consisted of CD4+ T cells sorted from blood, obtained at approximately week 36, from a patient treated with tofacitinib. CDR3 nucleotide sequence: TGTGCCAGCAGCGTAGGTATCATGAACACTGAAGCTTTCTTT. This sequence encodes CASSVGIMNTEAFF. The full variable domain, its missing parts supplied by reference TRBV9 and TRBJ1-1, is DSGVTQTPKHLITATGQRVTLRCSPRSGDLSVYWYQQSLDQGLQFLIQYYNGEERAKGNILERFSAQQFPDLHSELNLSSLELGDSALYFCASSVGIMNTEAFFGQGTRLTVV.